This T cell receptor (beta chain) was observed in a study of T-cell reconstitution after alpha-beta-depleted transplantation in children. Study-wide results and caveats: There were reportedly several hundred expanded graft clones from which alpha-beta T cells came about two months after transplant. T cells produced anew were the main source of T-cell counts and diversity one year after transplant. Surviving recipient T cells and intrathymic progenitors accounted for some patients' high TCRbeta diversity at day 60.

Unique molecular identifiers featured in how the TCRbeta library was prepared. TCRdb analysed the PCR reads with MiXCR anew, one entry per CDR3 protein. The profile shows about 300,000 distinct CDR3 sequences, less than 9.5% of them singletons. With respect to this clonotype: Its antigen remains unidentified.

The CDR3 totals 15 residues. Sequencing used peripheral blood, obtained 360 days after TCRalphabeta/CD19-depleted stem cell transplant. The rearrangement links TRBV21-1 to TRBJ2-5. TRBV21-1 is shown as a pseudogene. This receptor was obtained from a female patient under 10 years old who had a stem cell transplant for Fanconi anemia, so the T cells may come from the graft donor. The CDR3 DNA sequence: TGTGCCAGCAGCAGTGGGGTTGAGGCCAAAGAGACCCAGTACTTC. As protein: CASSSGVEAKETQYF.